The 19 T cell receptor beta chains given below trace back to one sample, sequenced in a study of T cell responses to AZD1222 COVID-19 vaccine (dated by TCRdb to about 2021). Read against the paper, the sample's time point label means: baseline before first vaccination. The library came from the immunoSEQ multiplex PCR assay. This is the immuneACCESS table as TCRdb keeps it, with only in-frame sequences that have V and J called. A part of the clones is gone; compared with another copy, unresolved V genes explain less than half, and the rest is unexplained. In this sample the table shows some 110,000 clones, roughly 90% of which occur a single time. The ten largest make up about 19% of the sample. Sequencing used peripheral blood, obtained on day 0 of AZD1222 vaccination. The receptor set was obtained from an adult in good health.

V usage is TRBV6-1 and J usage is TRBJ2-7; TRBD1 or TRBD2 may be the D gene (5 bases each). The CDR3 covers 13 residues. Trimming left V 3 bases short and J 1 base short, with 7 bases between. The germline V gene has CDR1 MNHNS and CDR2 SASEGT. The CDR3 is CASSDEGSYEQYF. The CDR3 DNA reads TGTGCCAGCAGTGATGAGGGGTCCTACGAGCAGTACTTC.

This rearrangement joins TRBV7-3 to TRBJ2-5; D not certain. The CDR3 spans 13 residues. Trimming cost V 3 bases and J 2 bases, with 7 bases left between them. Germline V gene data show CDR1 as SGHTA and CDR2 as FQGTGA. CDR3 amino acids: CASSFSGQETQYF. The CDR3 nucleotides read TGTGCCAGCAGCTTTTCCGGACAAGAGACCCAGTACTTC.

The chain uses TRBV7-9 and TRBJ1-4; a weak D match, TRBD1 (6 bases). The CDR3 runs to 15 residues. The ends were cut back, 5 bases at V and 7 bases at J, with 17 bases in the middle. Germline V lookup: CDR1 SEHNR, CDR2 FQNEAQ (reference sequence). The CDR3 region has the DNA TGTGCCAGCAGCACCGTCCGGGGGGCGGGTGAAAAACTGTTTTTT. It encodes CASSTVRGAGEKLFF. Full variable domain (rest looked up from reference TRBV7-9 and TRBJ1-4): DTGVSQNPRHKITKRGQNVTFRCDPISEHNRLYWYRQTLGQGPEFLTYFQNEAQLEKSRLLSDRFSAERPKGSFSTLEIQRTEQGDSAMYLCASSTVRGAGEKLFFGSGTQLSVL.

This chain uses TRBV5-1 with TRBJ1-1, with 7 nucleotides matching TRBD1. J lost 0 bases, V lost 4 bases, and 3 bases had no gene match. Germline V gene lookup returns CDR1 SGHRS and CDR2 YFSETQ. The CDR3 totals 14 residues. CDR3 loop: CASSDRDLNTEAFF. CDR3 coding DNA: TGCGCCAGCAGCGACAGGGACCTGAACACTGAAGCTTTCTTT.

The V call is TRBV6-5, the J call TRBJ2-7; either TRBD1 or TRBD2 may supply D (7 bases each). Germline V lookup: CDR1 MNHEY, CDR2 SVGAGI. Trimming took 6 bases from V and 3 from J, leaving 12 bases between them. The CDR3 loop spans 13 amino acids. DNA for the CDR3: TGTGCCAGCAGCCAGGGGGGGCACTACGAGCAGTACTTC. It encodes CASSQGGHYEQYF.

V usage is TRBV19 and J usage is TRBJ2-7, with 8 bases lining up with TRBD1. This CDR3 is built from 15 residues. The J segment lost 5 bases and the V segment lost 4 bases, leaving 10 bases of the junction unmatched. Per the germline V gene, CDR1 is LNHDA and CDR2 is SQIVND (reference sequence). The CDR3: CASSKDRGNFDEQYF. CDR3 DNA sequence: TGTGCCAGTAGTAAAGACAGGGGTAATTTCGACGAGCAGTACTTC.

The chain has TRBV6-5 and TRBJ2-1; 9 nucleotides agree with TRBD1. J was trimmed by 5 bases and V by 4 bases; bases with no gene match: 9. CDR1 is MNHEY, CDR2 SVGAGI, per germline. The CDR3 is 16 amino acids. The CDR3, as DNA: TGTGCCAGCAGTTCTTATGGACAGGGGACTCACAATGAGCAGTTCTTC. Protein: CASSSYGQGTHNEQFF.

V is TRBV2 and J is TRBJ2-7; the D gene is possibly TRBD1 (5 bases). The CDR3 runs 16 residues. Per germline, CDR1 SNHLY and CDR2 FYNNEI. V dropped 6 bases and J dropped 0 bases, with 18 bases sitting between them. The CDR3 loop reads CASSAKGPWGSYEQYF. The DNA for the CDR3 is TGTGCCAGCAGCGCTAAGGGGCCATGGGGCTCCTACGAGCAGTACTTC.

The rearrangement uses TRBV21-1 and TRBJ1-2; whether TRBD1, the table's D call, matches the DNA was not checked. TRBV21-1 is a pseudogene. CDR3 length: 12 residues. CDR3 loop: CASKQGTSGYTF. The CDR3 coding sequence is TGTGCCAGTAAACAGGGAACGAGTGGCTACACCTTC.

The chain employs TRBV29-1 and TRBJ1-2, with 9 positions matching TRBD1. Germline lookup yields CDR1 SQVTM and CDR2 ANQGSEA. The CDR3 is made up of 15 amino acids. V trimming: 0 bases; J trimming: 12 bases; junction bases outside the gene matches: 14. The CDR3 region has the DNA TGCAGCGTTGAAGAAGGAGGGACAGGGTCTGGGGAGCACACCTTC. As protein: CSVEEGGTGSGEHTF.

The chain employs TRBV2 and TRBJ1-1, with 11 bases lining up with TRBD1. CDR3 length: 16 amino acids. Germline values: CDR1 SNHLY, CDR2 FYNNEI. Unmatched junction bases numbered 10, after V lost 6 bases and J lost 4 bases. The CDR3 region has the DNA TGTGCCAGCAGCCGGGACAGGGGGGACGGTCTCACTGAAGCTTTCTTT. It codes for CASSRDRGDGLTEAFF.

The chain uses TRBV5-1 and TRBJ2-5, with D perhaps TRBD1 (7 bases). CDR3 length equals 15 residues. Between the trimmed V and J ends, which lost 0 bases and 5 bases, there was a span of 14 bases. Germline V lookup: CDR1 SGHRS, CDR2 YFSETQ. CDR3 residues: CASSLARGARETQYF. CDR3 nucleotide sequence: TGCGCCAGCAGCTTGGCCAGGGGGGCCCGGGAGACCCAGTACTTC.

The chain combines TRBV9 with TRBJ1-1; D is perhaps TRBD1 (6 bases). This CDR3 has 13 amino acids. V shed 3 bases and J shed 1 base, with 7 bases lying between them. In germline, CDR1 is SGDLS, CDR2 YYNGEE. Here the CDR3 reads CASSGGANTEAFF. The CDR3, as DNA: TGTGCCAGCAGCGGGGGGGCGAACACTGAAGCTTTCTTT.

V and J are TRBV5-1 and TRBJ2-7; D is possibly TRBD1 (6 bases). This CDR3 region has 14 residues. V gave up 4 bases and J gave up 2 bases, with 13 bases separating them. Germline CDR1 reads SGHRS; CDR2 reads YFSETQ. CDR3 DNA: TGCGCCAGCAGCCCTCAGGGGCCCCCCTACGAGCAGTACTTC. This codes for CASSPQGPPYEQYF.

CDR3 region: CASSEPGQTGELFF. The CDR3 DNA follows: TGTGCCAGCAGTGAACCGGGACAGACCGGGGAGCTGTTTTTT. J is TRBJ2-2 and V is TRBV25-1; TRBD1 agrees at 7 bases. CDR3 size: 14 residues. Germline V gene lookup returns CDR1 MGHDK and CDR2 SYGVNS. Trimming cost V 2 bases and J 5 bases; bases outside gene matches: 2.

This chain connects TRBV24-1 to TRBJ2-2; D unresolved. CDR3 length equals 12 residues. The V end lost 6 bases, the J end lost 6 bases, and 7 bases lay between the germline ends. Per the germline V gene, CDR1 is KGHDR and CDR2 is SFDVKD. CDR3 amino acids: CATSMWSGELFF. The CDR3 nucleotides read TGTGCCACCAGTATGTGGTCCGGGGAGCTGTTTTTT.

This rearrangement joins TRBV27 to TRBJ2-3, with TRBD2 as a possible D gene (6 bases). Trimming took off 2 bases at V and 2 bases at J, with 14 bases between the two ends. The CDR3 contains 16 residues. Germline-derived CDR1 and CDR2 are MNHEY and SMNVEV (reference sequence). The CDR3 DNA reads as TGTGCCAGCAGTTTAACCCCTCGGGAGTTCACAGATACGCAGTATTTT. The encoded protein is CASSLTPREFTDTQYF.

For this clone: No conserved phenylalanine or tryptophan ends this CDR3, so it is likely a read error. This chain uses TRBV3-1 (or the pseudogene TRBV3-2) with TRBJ1-6; D ambiguous. This CDR3 comprises 14 residues. Trimming stripped 1 base from V and 8 bases from J, with 9 bases between. The germline V gene has CDR1 LGHDT and CDR2 YNNKEL (reference sequence). This CDR3 reads CASSQAPGDSPLHL. In nucleotides, the CDR3 is TGTGCCAGCAGCCAAGCCCCCGGGGATTCACCCCTCCACCTT.

The chain is built from TRBV19 and TRBJ2-5; D may be TRBD2 (5 bases). CDR3 length equals 16 residues. The germline V and J ends were trimmed by 5 bases and 4 bases, with 20 bases remaining between them. Germline-derived CDR1 and CDR2 are LNHDA and SQIVND (reference sequence). This CDR3 is CASSLATTGVSETQYF. The CDR3 nucleotides are TGTGCCAGTAGTTTGGCCACAACCGGGGTTTCAGAGACCCAGTACTTC.